This T cell receptor beta chain comes out of a study of T cells in Graves' hyperthyroidism and ophthalmopathy. With V trimmed by 4 bases and J by 1 base, 3 bases remained unmatched. Germline assignment: CDR1 MDHEN and CDR2 SYDVKM. The CDR3 is made up of 14 amino acids. The TCR beta CDR3 regions underwent amplification using RNA transcripts as the source. The TCR CDR3 first-round RT-PCR relied on the HTBI primer set. TCRdb recomputed calls from the multiplex PCR reads with MiXCR, one row per CDR3 protein. The table lists over 250,000 distinct CDR3 sequences, around 15% of them singletons, with around 57% in the top ten. There are many counts of this clonotype.

The receptor was derived from a woman aged 55-69 years with Graves' ophthalmopathy. What was sequenced was blood. The chain combines TRBV28 with TRBJ1-1; 7 nucleotides align to TRBD1. This chain's CDR3 is CASSSGTANTEAFF. CDR3 DNA sequence: TGTGCCAGCAGTTCGGGGACAGCGAACACTGAAGCTTTCTTT.